This T cell receptor beta chain was sequenced for a study of metastatic and nonmetastatic thyroid tumors. This clone was counted ten times or more. Until they underwent thyroid surgery, no patient had received any treatment. Germline V CDR1 and CDR2: DFQATT, SNEGSKA (reference sequence). V gave up 1 base and J gave up 4 bases; unmatched junction bases: 5. The CDR3 has 14 amino acids. TCRdb called clones again from the PCR reads with MiXCR. The repertoire holds roughly 24,000 clones, with around a fifth as singletons. The chain uses TRBV20-1 and TRBJ2-7, with TRBD2 matching over 9 bases. Sequenced sample: blood. This clonotype was obtained from a male donor with papillary thyroid cancer or a benign thyroid nodule (not recorded which). Some clones in this sample may be carry-over from other donors' samples. Here the CDR3 DNA reads TGCAGTGCTAGAGGACTAGCGGACTCATACGAGCAGTACTTC. Translation gives CSARGLADSYEQYF.